This T cell receptor (beta chain) was captured by sequencing in a study of blood T cell repertoires in COVID-19. As for the study in general: Collection of acute and convalescent COVID-19 samples took place in the United States, Italy and Spain. Nucleic acid was either cDNA or gDNA, and it came from T cells, B-cell-depleted T cells, or PBMCs.

Study processing details: Reference gene primer amplification gave estimated nucleated cell counts. Profiling relied on immunoSEQ multiplex PCR, and the TCRdb table lists in-frame clones only, not all of them. The DNA was the basis for D and trimming; V, J and clone size are from that table. The table lists 90,000 to 130,000 clones, around nine tenths of them singletons. Germline CDR1 is WNHNN and CDR2 is SYGVQD (reference sequence). The CDR3 contains 14 residues. Trimming took 4 bases from V and 1 from J, leaving 9 bases between them. The chain carries TRBV10-1 and TRBJ2-3, with D perhaps TRBD2 (5 bases). The sequenced sample consisted of peripheral blood. The sequence derives from a man aged 35-49 years with acute or convalescent COVID-19. DNA for the CDR3: TGCGCCAGCAGTGGGGGAGCCCGCACAGATACGCAGTATTTT. It codes for CASSGGARTDTQYF.